A selection of T cell receptor beta chains follows, all from one sample in a study of tumor-infiltrating lymphocytes in primary liver carcinoma. TCRdb reanalysed the multiplex PCR reads using MiXCR and keeps one entry per CDR3 protein. The sample has about 97,000 distinct CDR3 sequences; about two thirds are singletons. Input material: liver tumor tissue from sampling region 2. Every receptor here comes from a woman between 55 and 75 years old with primary liver carcinoma and hepatitis B virus infection. CDR3s include the opening cysteine and the closing phenylalanine or tryptophan.

v_call: TRBV11-3
j_call: TRBJ1-1
cdr3_aa: CANSLEQGVTVEASF

v_call: TRBV6-6
j_call: TRBJ2-7
cdr3_aa: CAGSYVRLQGGYEQYF

v_call: TRBV29-1
j_call: TRBJ1-2
cdr3_aa: CSATGLGWSGYTF

v_call: TRBV5-1
j_call: TRBJ2-5
cdr3_aa: CASSLGSAGETHYF

v_call: TRBV7-8
j_call: TRBJ2-7
cdr3_aa: CASSLDRMGDQYF

v_call: TRBV11-2
j_call: TRBJ2-7
cdr3_aa: CASSPRQGPNYEQYF

v_call: TRBV28
j_call: TRBJ2-1
cdr3_aa: CASTGRGIVYNEQFF

v_call: TRBV11-3
j_call: TRBJ2-7
cdr3_aa: CASSLSGREHDQCF

v_call: TRBV29-1
j_call: TRBJ2-7
cdr3_aa: CSARTGGEYEQYF

v_call: TRBV12-3/TRBV12-4
j_call: TRBJ1-5
cdr3_aa: CASSIGAFNQPQHF

v_call: TRBV28
j_call: TRBJ1-2
cdr3_aa: CASSSVGQGYYGYTF

v_call: TRBV6-1
j_call: .
cdr3_aa: CASRYLQKVGQPQYF

v_call: TRBV5-1
j_call: TRBJ2-7
cdr3_aa: CASSLAGGVYEQYF

v_call: TRBV18
j_call: TRBJ2-2
cdr3_aa: CASSPLLGAGVTGELLF

v_call: TRBV4-2
j_call: TRBJ2-7
cdr3_aa: CASSQEDSHSYYQYF

v_call: TRBV10-3
j_call: TRBJ1-1
cdr3_aa: CAIGQGANTEAFF

v_call: TRBV6-6
j_call: TRBJ2-7
cdr3_aa: CASSYGTGLYEQYF

v_call: TRBV11-2
j_call: TRBJ2-3
cdr3_aa: CTNSHGLAGPDTQYF

v_call: TRBV29-1
j_call: TRBJ2-7
cdr3_aa: CSALPQGTSHEQYF

v_call: TRBV29-1
j_call: TRBJ1-2
cdr3_aa: CSAYSGYTF

v_call: TRBV28
j_call: TRBJ2-3
cdr3_aa: CATGLAGTDTQYF

v_call: TRBV28
j_call: TRBJ1-5
cdr3_aa: CASSLGTAVTAQHF

v_call: TRBV6-6
j_call: TRBJ1-2
cdr3_aa: CASSSAREATQIYGYTF

v_call: TRBV7-6
j_call: TRBJ2-2
cdr3_aa: CASSLDSSGITGELFF

v_call: TRBV12-3/TRBV12-4
j_call: TRBJ1-5
cdr3_aa: CASSLTGDGQPQHF

v_call: TRBV11-3
j_call: TRBJ1-1
cdr3_aa: CASSPGQGSSLSTEAFF

v_call: TRBV24-1
j_call: TRBJ2-3
cdr3_aa: CATSDSRPRLAGVGTDTQYF

v_call: TRBV5-1
j_call: TRBJ1-4
cdr3_aa: CASILGSIGTNEKLFF

v_call: TRBV29-1
j_call: TRBJ1-1
cdr3_aa: CSVGTVDTEAFF

v_call: TRBV10-1
j_call: TRBJ2-3
cdr3_aa: CATAGEGDTDTQYF

v_call: TRBV7-9
j_call: TRBJ2-1
cdr3_aa: CASSSRSSGTYNEQFF

v_call: TRBV6-1
j_call: TRBJ2-4
cdr3_aa: CAGSENRILAQNIQYF

v_call: TRBV7-9
j_call: TRBJ2-2
cdr3_aa: CASIITSGRAVGELFF

v_call: TRBV7-2
j_call: TRBJ2-7
cdr3_aa: CASSLGGASSYEQYF

v_call: TRBV2
j_call: TRBJ1-1
cdr3_aa: CASTLANTEAFF

v_call: TRBV28
j_call: TRBJ2-5
cdr3_aa: CASSLNPQRRETQYF

v_call: TRBV11-2
j_call: TRBJ2-7
cdr3_aa: CACSQTSGNGGHYF

v_call: TRBV10-3
j_call: TRBJ2-5
cdr3_aa: CAICESAAQETHYF

v_call: TRBV5-1
j_call: TRBJ2-5
cdr3_aa: CASSFGLAGGISETQYF

v_call: TRBV28
j_call: TRBJ2-5
cdr3_aa: CASRTQDRYQETQYF

v_call: TRBV4-1
j_call: TRBJ2-7
cdr3_aa: CASSQGPGGYEQYF

v_call: TRBV11-2
j_call: TRBJ1-5
cdr3_aa: CASSRVARNQPQHF

v_call: TRBV12-3/TRBV12-4
j_call: TRBJ2-7
cdr3_aa: CARSMGTGGYEQYF